The 29 T cell receptor beta chains given below trace back to one sample, sequenced in a study of monozygotic twins with inflammatory bowel disease. TCRdb processed the 5' RACE reads again and assigns one entry to each CDR3 protein, with no DNA. This sample's clone table lists more than 350,000 distinct CDR3 sequences. The sample comprised blood. The receptors shown here come from a human donor with ulcerative colitis or Crohn's disease, or a healthy co-twin of an affected twin (not recorded which).

The genes are TRBV20-1 and TRBJ2-1; TCRdb names TRBD2, which stays unverified in the absence of DNA. CDR3 length: 15 amino acids. Germline V gene data show CDR1 as DFQATT and CDR2 as SNEGSKA (reference sequence). The CDR3 is CSALGAGESSGEQFF.

The chain uses TRBV20-1 and TRBJ2-2; absent DNA, TCRdb's TRBD1 call cannot be checked. CDR1 and CDR2 from the germline V gene are DFQATT and SNEGSKA (reference sequence). The CDR3 is 17 residues long. The CDR3 spells CSAKTARQGRNTGELFF.

CDR3: CASSSAYPSTDTQYF. The V call is TRBV7-2, the J call TRBJ2-3. The CDR3 has 15 amino acids. CDR1 and CDR2 (germline): SGHTA, FQGNSA.

The V call is TRBV15, the J call TRBJ1-1; TCRdb calls TRBD1, which cannot be checked without DNA. The length of the CDR3 is 14 residues. Germline assignment: CDR1 LNHNV and CDR2 YYDKDF (reference sequence). This CDR3 reads CATSGVGRVTEAFF.

The chain uses TRBV5-1 and TRBJ2-5; TCRdb outputs TRBD2, but without DNA this stays unchecked. CDR3 length equals 15 residues. Germline lookup yields CDR1 SGHRS and CDR2 YFSETQ. The CDR3 sequence: CASSWGTSGQETQYF.

The chain recombines TRBV28 with TRBJ2-7. Per germline, CDR1 MDHEN and CDR2 SYDVKM. This CDR3 is built from 13 residues. The CDR3 spells CASCIQRTYEQYF.

The V call is TRBV12-3 or TRBV12-4, the J call TRBJ1-4; TCRdb outputs TRBD1, but without DNA this stays unchecked. CDR3 length: 14 residues. CDR3 in amino acids: CASSFGAANEKLFF.

The chain recombines TRBV7-6 with TRBJ2-2. The CDR3 runs to 12 residues. Germline CDR1 and CDR2: SGHVS and FNYEAQ. CDR3 sequence: CARTGWDGELFF.

This chain joins TRBV7-9 and TRBJ1-1. The CDR3 has 15 amino acids. The germline CDR1 and CDR2 sequences are SEHNR and FQNEAQ (reference sequence). The CDR3 spells CASSGLPVANTEAFF.

The gene calls are TRBV5-1 and TRBJ1-1. The germline V gene has CDR1 SGHRS and CDR2 YFSETQ. There are 14 residues in the CDR3. This CDR3 reads CASSLERMNTEAFF.

V usage is TRBV5-1 and J usage is TRBJ2-2; with no DNA, the TCRdb D assignment of TRBD1 cannot be verified. The length of the CDR3 is 15 residues. Per the germline V gene, CDR1 is SGHRS and CDR2 is YFSETQ. CDR3 sequence reads: CASIFIDRVTGELFF.

The chain carries TRBV10-3 and TRBJ2-7; TCRdb's D call, TRBD1, is unchecked because there is no DNA. The germline V gene has CDR1 ENHRY and CDR2 SYGVKD. This CDR3 is built from 15 residues. The CDR3 here is CAISEPTVPRGEQYF.

This rearrangement joins TRBV20-1 to TRBJ2-7; without DNA, the TCRdb call of TRBD1 cannot be checked. This CDR3 spans 16 amino acids. The germline gives CDR1 DFQATT, CDR2 SNEGSKA (reference sequence). This CDR3 reads CSAVKTRQGLSYEQYF.

CDR3 sequence reads: CASSLEGGRDQPQHF. V usage is TRBV5-1 and J usage is TRBJ1-5; TCRdb lists TRBD1, though no DNA is available to test this call. Germline V gene sequence: CDR1 SGHRS, CDR2 YFSETQ. CDR3 length: 15 residues.

The CDR3 sequence is CASSWQGESGELFF. The chain is built from TRBV5-1 and TRBJ2-2; with no DNA, the TCRdb D assignment of TRBD1 cannot be verified. The length of the CDR3 is 14 residues. Germline V gives CDR1 SGHRS, CDR2 YFSETQ. The full variable domain, in which reference TRBV5-1 and TRBJ2-2 provide the parts outside the CDR3, is KAGVTQTPRYLIKTRGQQVTLSCSPISGHRSVSWYQQTPGQGLQFLFEYFSETQRNKGNFPGRFSGRQFSNSRSEMNVSTLELGDSALYLCASSWQGESGELFFGEGSRLTVL.

The chain employs TRBV7-2 and TRBJ2-7; TCRdb's D call, TRBD2, is unchecked because there is no DNA. Per the germline V gene, CDR1 is SGHTA and CDR2 is FQGNSA. This CDR3 spans 15 amino acids. The CDR3 loop reads CASSLGLAISYEQYF.

The rearrangement joins TRBV6-2 or TRBV6-3 to TRBJ2-2. Germline values: CDR1 MNHEY, CDR2 SVGEGT. The CDR3 consists of 12 residues. The CDR3: CASSFRGGELFF.

The chain carries TRBV10-3 and TRBJ1-5. The length of the CDR3 is 16 residues. Per germline, CDR1 ENHRY and CDR2 SYGVKD. The CDR3 region is CAISEGPDPGNQPQHF.

The chain employs TRBV7-9 and TRBJ1-1. Germline V gene sequence: CDR1 SEHNR, CDR2 FQNEAQ (reference sequence). This CDR3 region has 15 residues. This CDR3 is CASSLASRVNTEAFF. The whole variable domain, filled in from reference TRBV7-9 and TRBJ1-1, reads DTGVSQNPRHKITKRGQNVTFRCDPISEHNRLYWYRQTLGQGPEFLTYFQNEAQLEKSRLLSDRFSAERPKGSFSTLEIQRTEQGDSAMYLCASSLASRVNTEAFFGQGTRLTVV.

The chain joins TRBV5-4 to TRBJ2-7; TCRdb gives TRBD1 as the D gene, but with no DNA this cannot be confirmed. Germline CDR1 reads SGHNT; CDR2 reads YYREEE (reference sequence). CDR3 length equals 15 residues. CDR3 sequence reads: CASSLDAGATYEQYF.

The chain couples TRBV6-1 to TRBJ2-3; TCRdb selects TRBD2, and the lack of DNA leaves this call unchecked. The CDR3 totals 16 residues. CDR1 and CDR2 (germline): MNHNS, SASEGT. CDR3: CASSRTASGRTDTQYF.

The V and J genes are TRBV7-6 and TRBJ2-7. Germline values: CDR1 SGHVS, CDR2 FNYEAQ. The CDR3 spans 12 residues. The CDR3 loop reads CASSSGSLEQYF.

The chain combines TRBV29-1 with TRBJ2-7; TCRdb's D call of TRBD1 is untestable without DNA. This CDR3 region has 14 residues. The germline CDR1 and CDR2 sequences are SQVTM and ANQGSEA. CDR3 residues: CSVEDLTGSYEQYF.

The V and J genes are TRBV10-3 and TRBJ2-6; TCRdb returns TRBD2, unconfirmable since there is no DNA. Germline values: CDR1 ENHRY, CDR2 SYGVKD. This CDR3 has 17 amino acids. The CDR3 here is CAISGRFIEAGADVLTF.

V gene TRBV9 combines with J gene TRBJ2-3. The CDR3 length is 15 residues. Germline V gives CDR1 SGDLS, CDR2 YYNGEE. This CDR3 reads CASSVEAFKADTQYF.

V is TRBV7-2 and J is TRBJ2-5; there is no DNA to check the TCRdb D call of TRBD2. The germline CDR1 and CDR2 sequences are SGHTA and FQGNSA. This CDR3 has 15 residues. CDR3 sequence: CASSWGLGSSGTQYF.

The chain employs TRBV3-1 and TRBJ2-7; no DNA is available, so the TRBD1 call from TCRdb remains unchecked. CDR1 and CDR2 (germline): LGHDT, YNNKEL (reference sequence). The CDR3 has 14 residues. The CDR3 sequence: CASSQGAGLGEQYF.

This rearrangement joins TRBV27 to TRBJ1-6; the TCRdb D gene call, TRBD1, has no DNA to confirm it. Germline lookup yields CDR1 MNHEY and CDR2 SMNVEV (reference sequence). The CDR3 runs 14 residues. The CDR3 sequence is CASASWTDNSPLHF.

J is TRBJ2-1 and V is TRBV6-2 or TRBV6-3. This CDR3 is built from 12 residues. Germline lookup yields CDR1 MNHEY and CDR2 SVGEGT. Here the CDR3 reads CASRASYNEQFF.